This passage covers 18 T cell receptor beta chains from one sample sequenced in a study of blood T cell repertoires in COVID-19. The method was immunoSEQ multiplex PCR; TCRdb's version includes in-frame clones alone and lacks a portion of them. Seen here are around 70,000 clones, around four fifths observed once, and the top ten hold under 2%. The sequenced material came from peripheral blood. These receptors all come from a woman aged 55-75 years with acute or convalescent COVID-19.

CDR3 sequence reads: CASVVLLRREQYF. The CDR3 nucleotides read TGTGCCAGCGTCGTACTTCTCCGGAGGGAGCAGTACTTC. The chain uses TRBV7-6 and TRBJ2-7; a weak D match, TRBD2 (5 bases). CDR1 and CDR2 (germline): SGHVS, FNYEAQ. V shed 8 bases and J shed 7 bases, with 18 bases lying between them. The length of the CDR3 is 13 residues. The entire variable domain, with the rest obtained from reference TRBV7-6 and TRBJ2-7, is as follows: GAGVSQSPRYKVTKRGQDVALRCDPISGHVSLYWYRQALGQGPEFLTYFNYEAQQDKSGLPNDRFSAERPEGSISTLTIQRTEQRDSAMYRCASVVLLRREQYFGPGTRLTVT.

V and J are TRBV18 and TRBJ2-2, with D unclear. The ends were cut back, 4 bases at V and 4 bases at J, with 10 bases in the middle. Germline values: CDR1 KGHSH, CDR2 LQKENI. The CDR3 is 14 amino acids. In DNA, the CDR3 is TGTGCCAGCTCACGAGGTATTGGCACCGGGGAGCTGTTTTTT. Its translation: CASSRGIGTGELFF.

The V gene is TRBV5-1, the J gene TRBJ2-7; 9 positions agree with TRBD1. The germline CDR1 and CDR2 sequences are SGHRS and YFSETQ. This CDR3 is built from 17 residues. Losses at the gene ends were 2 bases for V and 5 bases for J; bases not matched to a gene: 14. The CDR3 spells CASSLWGPGQGSDEQYF. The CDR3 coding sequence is TGCGCCAGCAGCTTATGGGGCCCGGGACAGGGATCAGACGAGCAGTACTTC.

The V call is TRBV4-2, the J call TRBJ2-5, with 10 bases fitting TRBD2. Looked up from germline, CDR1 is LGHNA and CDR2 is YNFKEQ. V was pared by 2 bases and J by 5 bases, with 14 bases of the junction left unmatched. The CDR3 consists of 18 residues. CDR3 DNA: TGTGCCAGCAGCCAACAGTTGTCTAGCGGGAGTTTATTGGAGACCCAGTACTTC. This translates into CASSQQLSSGSLLETQYF.

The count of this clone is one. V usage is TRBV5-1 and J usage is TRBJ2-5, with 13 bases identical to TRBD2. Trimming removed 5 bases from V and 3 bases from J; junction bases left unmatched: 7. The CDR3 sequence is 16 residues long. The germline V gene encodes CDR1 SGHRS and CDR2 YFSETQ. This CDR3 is CASSYRTSGSKETQYF. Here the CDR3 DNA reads TGCGCCAGCAGTTATCGGACTAGCGGGAGTAAAGAGACCCAGTACTTC.

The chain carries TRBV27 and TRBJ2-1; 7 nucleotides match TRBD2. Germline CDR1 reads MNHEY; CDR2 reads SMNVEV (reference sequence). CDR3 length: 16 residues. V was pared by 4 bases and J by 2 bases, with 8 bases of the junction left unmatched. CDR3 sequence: CASSWGGYGAYNEQFF. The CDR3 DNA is TGTGCCAGCAGTTGGGGGGGTTATGGGGCCTACAATGAGCAGTTCTTC.

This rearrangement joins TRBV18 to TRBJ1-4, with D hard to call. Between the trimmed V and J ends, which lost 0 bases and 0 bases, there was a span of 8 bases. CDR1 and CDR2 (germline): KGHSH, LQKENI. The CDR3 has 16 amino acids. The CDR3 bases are TGTGCCAGCTCACCACCTGACACACCAACTAATGAAAAACTGTTTTTT. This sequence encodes CASSPPDTPTNEKLFF.

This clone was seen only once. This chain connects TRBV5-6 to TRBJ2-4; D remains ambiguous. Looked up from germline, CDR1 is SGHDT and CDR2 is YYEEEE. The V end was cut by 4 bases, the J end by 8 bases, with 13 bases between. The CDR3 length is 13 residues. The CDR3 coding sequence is TGTGCCAGCAGCCCATCATCTGAGGACATTCAGTACTTC. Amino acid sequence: CASSPSSEDIQYF.

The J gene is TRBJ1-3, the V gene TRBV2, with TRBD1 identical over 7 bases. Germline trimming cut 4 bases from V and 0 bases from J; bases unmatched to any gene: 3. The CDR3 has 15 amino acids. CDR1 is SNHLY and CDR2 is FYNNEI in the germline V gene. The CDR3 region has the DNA TGTGCCAGCAGTGGACAGGGCCTCTCTGGAAACACCATATATTTT. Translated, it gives CASSGQGLSGNTIYF.

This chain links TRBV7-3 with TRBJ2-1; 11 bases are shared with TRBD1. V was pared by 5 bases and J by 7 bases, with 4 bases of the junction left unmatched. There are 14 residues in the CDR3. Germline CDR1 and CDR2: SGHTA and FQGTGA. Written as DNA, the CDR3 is TGTGCCAGCAGCCCCGGGACAGGGGGGAATGAGCAGTTCTTC. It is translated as CASSPGTGGNEQFF.

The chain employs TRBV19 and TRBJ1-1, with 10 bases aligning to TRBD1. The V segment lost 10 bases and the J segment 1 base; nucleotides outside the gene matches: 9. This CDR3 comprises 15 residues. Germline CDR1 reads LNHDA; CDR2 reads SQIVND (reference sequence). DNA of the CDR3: TGTGCCACCCGGGACAGGGGAAGAGGGAACACTGAAGCTTTCTTT. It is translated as CATRDRGRGNTEAFF.

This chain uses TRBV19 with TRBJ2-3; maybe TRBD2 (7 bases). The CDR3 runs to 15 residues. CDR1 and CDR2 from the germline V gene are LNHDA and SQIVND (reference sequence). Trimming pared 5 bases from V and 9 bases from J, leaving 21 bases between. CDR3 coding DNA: TGTGCCAGTAGTCCCGGGGGGCCGATGGGGAAGACGCAGTATTTT. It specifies CASSPGGPMGKTQYF.

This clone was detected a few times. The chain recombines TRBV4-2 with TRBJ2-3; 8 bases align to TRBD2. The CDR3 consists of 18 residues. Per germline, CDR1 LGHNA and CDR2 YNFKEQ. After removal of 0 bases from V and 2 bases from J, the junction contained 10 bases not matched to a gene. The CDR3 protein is CASSQDALAGGTTDTQYF. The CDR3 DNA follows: TGTGCCAGCAGCCAAGACGCTTTGGCGGGGGGTACCACAGATACGCAGTATTTT.

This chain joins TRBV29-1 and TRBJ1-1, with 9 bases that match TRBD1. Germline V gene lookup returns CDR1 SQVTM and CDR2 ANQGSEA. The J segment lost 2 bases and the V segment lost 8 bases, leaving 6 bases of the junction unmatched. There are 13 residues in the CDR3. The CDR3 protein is CSLTGGLNTEAFF. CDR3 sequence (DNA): TGCAGCCTAACAGGGGGCCTCAACACTGAAGCTTTCTTT.

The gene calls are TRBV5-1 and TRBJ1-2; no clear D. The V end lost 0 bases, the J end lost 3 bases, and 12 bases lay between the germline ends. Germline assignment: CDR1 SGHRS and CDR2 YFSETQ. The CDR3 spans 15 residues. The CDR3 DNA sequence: TGCGCCAGCAGCTTGGACCCCGGAGTGTACTATGGCTACACCTTC. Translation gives CASSLDPGVYYGYTF.

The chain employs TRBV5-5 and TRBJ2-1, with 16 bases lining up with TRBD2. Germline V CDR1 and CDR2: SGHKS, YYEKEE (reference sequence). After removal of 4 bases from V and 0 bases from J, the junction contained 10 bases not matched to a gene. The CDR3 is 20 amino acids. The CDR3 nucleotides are TGTGCCAGCAGCCCCAACCCGGGACTAGCGGGAGGGATCTCCTACAATGAGCAGTTCTTC. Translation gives CASSPNPGLAGGISYNEQFF.

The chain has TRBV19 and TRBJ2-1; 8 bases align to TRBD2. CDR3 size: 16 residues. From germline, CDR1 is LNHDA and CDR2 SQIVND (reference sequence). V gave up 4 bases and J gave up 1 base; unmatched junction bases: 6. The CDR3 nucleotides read TGTGCCAGTAGTAACTTCCGCGGGGGGTCCTACAATGAGCAGTTCTTC. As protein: CASSNFRGGSYNEQFF.

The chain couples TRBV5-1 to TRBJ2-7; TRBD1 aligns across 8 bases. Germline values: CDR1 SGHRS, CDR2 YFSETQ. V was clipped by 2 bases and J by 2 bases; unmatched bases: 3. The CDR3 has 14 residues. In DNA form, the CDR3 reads TGCGCCAGCAGCTTAGGGACAGGTACCTACGAGCAGTACTTC. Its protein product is CASSLGTGTYEQYF.